Below, 26 T cell receptor beta chains from the same sample are listed, as sequenced in a study of T cells in Graves' hyperthyroidism and ophthalmopathy. Amplified TCR beta CDR3 regions came from RNA transcripts. Primed by the HTBI set, a first-round RT-PCR was run on the TCR CDR3. TCRdb recomputed calls from the multiplex PCR reads with MiXCR, one row per CDR3 protein. Among fewer than 750,000 distinct CDR3 sequences listed, about 14% were seen once. The source material was blood. The receptors were gathered from a woman in her 50s with Graves' ophthalmopathy.

This clonotype has ten or more counts. The genes are TRBV27 and TRBJ2-1; TRBD2 agrees at 10 bases. Germline V gene lookup returns CDR1 MNHEY and CDR2 SMNVEV (reference sequence). The V gene end was trimmed by 7 bases and the J gene end by 6 bases; junction bases not matched to a gene: 12. The CDR3 is 16 amino acids. Written as DNA, the CDR3 is TGTGCCAGCACCAGCGTGCTAGCGGGAGCTAGCAATGAGCAGTTCTTC. Protein sequence: CASTSVLAGASNEQFF.

J is TRBJ2-5 and V is TRBV7-2; D not resolved. CDR3 length equals 13 residues. Germline CDR1 and CDR2: SGHTA and FQGNSA. Between the trimmed V and J ends, which lost 6 bases and 1 base, there was a span of 9 bases. CDR3 sequence reads: CASSRKGQETQYF. The CDR3 nucleotides read TGTGCCAGCAGTCGAAAAGGCCAAGAGACCCAGTACTTC. The full variable domain, rest sourced from reference TRBV7-2 and TRBJ2-5, is GAGVSQSPSNKVTEKGKDVELRCDPISGHTALYWYRQSLGQGLEFLIYFQGNSAPDKSGLPSDRFSAERTGGSVSTLTIQRTQQEDSAVYLCASSRKGQETQYFGPGTRLLVL.

The rearrangement links TRBV7-3 to TRBJ2-1, with 9 bases identical to TRBD1. J was trimmed by 7 bases and V by 5 bases; bases with no gene match: 6. CDR1 and CDR2 from the germline V gene are SGHTA and FQGTGA. This CDR3 has 14 residues. The CDR3 sequence is CASSPTGGSNEQFF. The CDR3 DNA follows: TGTGCCAGCAGCCCGACAGGGGGGTCGAATGAGCAGTTCTTC.

There are many counts of this clonotype. This chain uses TRBV18 with TRBJ2-5; D is possibly TRBD1 (5 bases). The V end was cut by 3 bases, the J end by 2 bases, with 10 bases between. Germline CDR1 reads KGHSH; CDR2 reads LQKENI. The CDR3 has 14 amino acids. The CDR3 DNA is TGTGCCAGCTCACCGGACATACTTCAAGAGACCCAGTACTTC. It yields the protein CASSPDILQETQYF.

This clonotype was recorded at least ten times. V and J are TRBV11-2 and TRBJ2-2; TRBD2 agrees at 8 bases. V lost 1 base, J lost 7 bases, and 8 bases stayed unmatched. The CDR3 is 16 residues long. Per the germline V gene, CDR1 is SGHAT and CDR2 is FQNNGV. CDR3 DNA: TGTGCCAGCAGCTTAGTAAACGGGAGGGTTGTCGGGGAGCTGTTTTTT. It is translated as CASSLVNGRVVGELFF.

The sample holds many counts of this clonotype. This sequence joins TRBV30 and TRBJ1-1; no definite D call. The germline CDR1 and CDR2 sequences are GTSNPN and SVGIG (reference sequence). The CDR3 has 12 residues. Trimming shortened V by 1 base and J by 7 bases, and 10 bases separated the two germline ends. In DNA form, the CDR3 reads TGTGCCTGGAGTGGGGCCATATTTGAAGCTTTCTTT. This encodes CAWSGAIFEAFF.

This chain uses TRBV9 with TRBJ1-3; perhaps TRBD1 as D (6 bases). The CDR3 covers 15 residues. CDR1 SGDLS and CDR2 YYNGEE come from the germline V gene. Trimming stripped 4 bases from V and 5 bases from J, with 16 bases between. The CDR3 protein is CASSPTGTLRNTIYF. CDR3 bases: TGTGCCAGCAGCCCTACCGGGACACTAAGAAACACCATATATTTT. Full variable domain (outside the CDR3, taken from reference TRBV9 and TRBJ1-3): DSGVTQTPKHLITATGQRVTLRCSPRSGDLSVYWYQQSLDQGLQFLIQYYNGEERAKGNILERFSAQQFPDLHSELNLSSLELGDSALYFCASSPTGTLRNTIYFGEGSWLTVV.

This clonotype has more than one count but fewer than ten. V gene TRBV12-5 combines with J gene TRBJ1-2; D is ambiguous. The V and J ends lost 2 bases and 2 bases respectively, with 18 bases between them. The CDR3 covers 17 residues. Looked up from germline, CDR1 is LGHNT and CDR2 is FRNRAP. In nucleotides, the CDR3 is TGTGCTAGTGGTTTGACGGTACGGCTGGGGTCAAACTATGGCTACACCTTC. Translation gives CASGLTVRLGSNYGYTF.

The V gene is TRBV28, the J gene TRBJ2-7; a weak D match, TRBD1 (5 bases). V lost 5 bases, J lost 2 bases, and 16 bases lay in between. From germline, CDR1 is MDHEN and CDR2 SYDVKM. The CDR3 covers 15 residues. The DNA for the CDR3 is TGTGCCAGCAGTATGACAGCCACCGCTACCTACGAGCAGTACTTC. Translated: CASSMTATATYEQYF.

The chain uses TRBV3-1 and TRBJ2-7; a possible D gene is TRBD2 (5 bases). The CDR3 loop spans 16 amino acids. The germline V and J ends were trimmed by 4 bases and 0 bases, with 16 bases remaining between them. In germline, CDR1 is LGHDT, CDR2 YNNKEL (reference sequence). The DNA for the CDR3 is TGTGCCAGCAGCCCCCATGTTAGGAGGTCCTCCTACGAGCAGTACTTC. This sequence encodes CASSPHVRRSSYEQYF.

There are many counts of this clonotype. The CDR3 region has the DNA TGTGCCAGCAGCTTAGAAGGGACAGCGGCCTACGAGCAGTACTTC. Translated: CASSLEGTAAYEQYF. The rearrangement uses TRBV11-2 and TRBJ2-7; 7 bases line up with TRBD1. The CDR3 has 15 amino acids. After removal of 0 bases from V and 2 bases from J, the junction contained 4 bases not matched to a gene. CDR1 and CDR2 from the germline V gene are SGHAT and FQNNGV.

This clonotype was seen ten or more times. The rearrangement joins TRBV7-9 to TRBJ2-5; TRBD1 matches 7 bases. The CDR3 totals 14 residues. The junction had 6 bases not matched to a gene; V was cut back by 4 bases and J by 4 bases. Germline lookup yields CDR1 SEHNR and CDR2 FQNEAQ (reference sequence). The chain's CDR3 is CASSSSTGTETQYF. DNA for the CDR3: TGTGCCAGCAGCTCATCGACAGGGACAGAGACCCAGTACTTC.

This clonotype has at least ten counts. This sequence joins TRBV28 and TRBJ2-7; D call uncertain. Germline V gene sequence: CDR1 MDHEN, CDR2 SYDVKM. The CDR3 consists of 11 residues. Trimming removed 3 bases at V and 9 bases at J, with 9 bases between. CDR3 residues: CASSFPDVQYF. Here the CDR3 DNA reads TGTGCCAGCAGTTTCCCGGACGTGCAGTACTTC.

This clonotype was recorded many times. The V and J genes are TRBV27 and TRBJ2-7, with D perhaps TRBD1 or TRBD2 (5 bases each). The V gene's germline CDR1 is MNHEY and CDR2 SMNVEV (reference sequence). Trimming took off 7 bases at V and 5 bases at J, with 9 bases between the two ends. The CDR3 contains 11 residues. CDR3 in amino acids: CASIRDHEQYF. The CDR3 coding sequence is TGTGCCAGCATAAGGGACCACGAGCAGTACTTC.

This clonotype has only a few counts. The V gene is TRBV6-1, the J gene TRBJ2-1; D may be TRBD1 (6 bases). Trimming removed 5 bases from V and 6 bases from J, with 20 bases in between. Per the germline V gene, CDR1 is MNHNS and CDR2 is SASEGT. The CDR3 runs 16 residues. The CDR3 is CASSQHRVGLRNEQFF. DNA of the CDR3: TGTGCCAGCAGTCAACACAGGGTGGGTTTACGCAATGAGCAGTTCTTC.

In this sample, this clonotype turned up many times. V is TRBV28 and J is TRBJ2-7; TRBD2 agrees at 15 bases. Germline assignment: CDR1 MDHEN and CDR2 SYDVKM. This CDR3 has 16 amino acids. V gave up 5 bases and J gave up 6 bases; unmatched junction bases: 8. DNA of the CDR3: TGTGCCAGCAGTCCCCGGACTAGCGGGAGGGTAGGCGAGCAGTACTTC. Translation gives CASSPRTSGRVGEQYF. The full variable domain, rest sourced from reference TRBV28 and TRBJ2-7, is DVKVTQSSRYLVKRTGEKVFLECVQDMDHENMFWYRQDPGLGLRLIYFSYDVKMKEKGDIPEGYSVSREKKERFSLILESASTNQTSMYLCASSPRTSGRVGEQYFGPGTRLTVT.

This clonotype was picked up a small number of times. This chain uses TRBV27 with TRBJ2-3; D remains unclear. Germline CDR1 reads MNHEY; CDR2 reads SMNVEV (reference sequence). Trimming removed 8 bases from V and 1 base from J, with 16 bases in between. This CDR3 is 15 amino acids long. CDR3 residues: CASYALGSRTDTQYF. As DNA, the CDR3 is TGTGCCAGCTATGCTCTGGGATCCCGCACAGATACGCAGTATTTT.

The J gene is TRBJ2-5, the V gene TRBV7-9; the match to TRBD1 covers 8 bases. Germline CDR1 is SEHNR and CDR2 is FQNEAQ (reference sequence). The junction had 7 bases not matched to a gene; V was cut back by 5 bases and J by 2 bases. This CDR3 spans 15 amino acids. CDR3 DNA: TGTGCCAGCAGCCACGGACAGGGCGGGCAAGAGACCCAGTACTTC. Translating it yields CASSHGQGGQETQYF.

Ten or more counts support this clonotype. V is TRBV28 and J is TRBJ1-5; D gene uncertain. V was pared by 2 bases and J by 7 bases, with 9 bases between. CDR1 is MDHEN, CDR2 SYDVKM, per germline. This CDR3 has 13 residues. The CDR3 protein is CASSLPGSQPQHF. The DNA for the CDR3 is TGTGCCAGCAGTTTACCCGGATCACAGCCCCAGCATTTT.

This clonotype was seen many times. In nucleotides, the CDR3 is TGTGCCAGCAGCTTCCCAGCGGGCCCCAGCACAGATACGCAGTATTTT. As protein: CASSFPAGPSTDTQYF. J is TRBJ2-3 and V is TRBV7-8, with D possibly TRBD2 on 6 matching bases. From germline, CDR1 is SGHVS and CDR2 FQNEAQ. The CDR3 runs 16 residues. V was trimmed by 3 bases and J by 0 bases, leaving 13 bases between them.

The sample holds many counts of this clonotype. V usage is TRBV20-1 and J usage is TRBJ2-5, with 10 bases aligning to TRBD2. The CDR3 is made up of 13 amino acids. V lost 8 bases to trimming and J lost 5 bases; unmatched junction nucleotides: 8. Germline CDR1 and CDR2: DFQATT and SNEGSKA (reference sequence). CDR3 sequence reads: CSLPLAGGETQYF. CDR3 nucleotides: TGCAGTTTACCTTTAGCGGGAGGCGAGACCCAGTACTTC.

This chain links TRBV20-1 with TRBJ2-1; the D gene is possibly TRBD2 (5 bases). CDR1 DFQATT and CDR2 SNEGSKA come from the germline V gene (reference sequence). The V end lost 3 bases, the J end lost 9 bases, and 18 bases lay between the germline ends. This CDR3 has 14 amino acids. As DNA, the CDR3 is TGCAGTGCTAGGAGGGCCGATACCCTCGGTGAGCAGTTCTTC. Protein: CSARRADTLGEQFF.

This clonotype was picked up many times. J is TRBJ1-5 and V is TRBV3-1; no firm D call. This CDR3 is built from 16 residues. With 2 bases removed from V and 6 bases from J, the gap between germline ends came to 17 bases. Per germline, CDR1 LGHDT and CDR2 YNNKEL (reference sequence). The CDR3 sequence: CASSQQEAGLGQPQHF. CDR3 in DNA: TGTGCCAGCAGCCAACAAGAGGCGGGTCTAGGTCAGCCCCAGCATTTT. Complete variable domain (other parts from reference TRBV3-1 and TRBJ1-5): DTAVSQTPKYLVTQMGNDKSIKCEQNLGHDTMYWYKQDSKKFLKIMFSYNNKELIINETVPNRFSPKSPDKAHLNLHINSLELGDSAVYFCASSQQEAGLGQPQHFGDGTRLSIL.

The V gene is TRBV9, the J gene TRBJ2-5; D possibly corresponds to TRBD2 (7 bases). Germline values: CDR1 SGDLS, CDR2 YYNGEE. V was pared by 0 bases and J by 5 bases, with 20 bases between. The CDR3 length is 17 residues. CDR3 sequence (DNA): TGTGCCAGCAGCGTAGGCGGAGGTGGAGGGAGGGGGGAGACCCAGTACTTC. This translates into CASSVGGGGGRGETQYF.

This clonotype was detected ten times or more. The chain has TRBV11-3 and TRBJ2-2; no clear D gene. Trimming pared 0 bases from V and 5 bases from J, leaving 7 bases between. CDR1 and CDR2 (germline): SGHNT, YENEEA. The CDR3 spans 14 residues. The CDR3 nucleotides are TGTGCCAGCAGCTTAGAGCACGGTACCGGGGAGCTGTTTTTT. The encoded protein is CASSLEHGTGELFF. The whole variable domain, filled in from reference TRBV11-3 and TRBJ2-2, reads EAGVVQSPRYKIIEKKQPVAFWCNPISGHNTLYWYLQNLGQGPELLIRYENEEAVDDSQLPKDRFSAERLKGVDSTLKIQPAELGDSAVYLCASSLEHGTGELFFGEGSRLTVL.

This clonotype came up a few times. The V gene is TRBV4-3, the J gene TRBJ1-1, with TRBD1 as a possible D gene (5 bases). The V gene's germline CDR1 is LGHNA and CDR2 YSLEER. This CDR3 has 14 amino acids. V was trimmed by 1 base and J by 11 bases, leaving 17 bases between them. CDR3 in DNA: TGCGCCAGCAGCCAAGGGGGGACTACCAGTATTGCTTTCTTT. It encodes CASSQGGTTSIAFF.